One sample yielded the 32 T cell receptor beta chains listed below, sequenced in a study of blood T cells in healthy people across ages (dated by TCRdb to 2015 to 2017). The method behind the library was 5' RACE. Sequencing was carried out with an Illumina HiSeq 2500. A second roughly 6 to 12 cycle PCR used a sample-barcoded 5' primer and a J-beta primer mix. TCRdb redid the processing of the public reads, applying fastp at Q25 and MiXCR, and retained in-frame beta chains. Each record represents a unique CDR3 protein, reported with the most common genes and DNA among its rows. For this sample there are hundreds of thousands of distinct CDR3 sequences; approximately 50% appear just once. About a third of the sample belongs to the ten largest clones. Sequenced material: blood. The receptor source for this set is a woman in her sixties or seventies in good health.

This clonotype has a single count. Its ends do not fully match the called genes, so a read error is possible. The V and J genes are TRBV18 and TRBJ1-2; unclear D gene. The CDR3 covers 13 residues. Germline V gene lookup returns CDR1 KGHSH and CDR2 LQKENI. CDR3 protein: CTSSPLPIDGYTF. In DNA form, the CDR3 reads TGTACCAGCTCCCCCCTCCCGATAGATGGCTACACCTTC.

The chain couples TRBV6-2 or TRBV6-3 to TRBJ2-1; TRBD2 matches 10 bases. CDR3 length: 15 residues. V dropped 6 bases and J dropped 6; count of bases not matched to a gene: 8. CDR1 is MNHEY, CDR2 SVGEGT, per germline. The CDR3 nucleotides are TGTGCCAGCAGCCCCCTCGGGACTAGCGTCAATGAGCAGTTCTTC. It translates to CASSPLGTSVNEQFF.

J is TRBJ2-5 and V is TRBV7-2; TRBD1 might be the D (6 bases). Germline CDR1 SGHTA, CDR2 FQGNSA. Trimming took 5 bases from V and 5 from J, leaving 18 bases between them. This CDR3 region has 15 residues. CDR3 in DNA: TGTGCCAGCAGCCCCTGGACAGTTGGGGGTGAGACCCAGTACTTC. Its protein product is CASSPWTVGGETQYF.

The chain joins TRBV10-3 to TRBJ2-1, with TRBD2 identical over 15 bases. The J call may be wrong; the DNA end is better matched by TRBJ2-7. Per germline, CDR1 ENHRY and CDR2 SYGVKD. This CDR3 region has 18 residues. CDR3 in amino acids: CAISGLAGGLESYNEQYF. The CDR3 bases are TGTGCCATCAGCGGACTAGCGGGAGGGCTCGAATCCTACAATGAGCAGTACTTC.

This clonotype was picked up a small number of times. The chain is built from TRBV25-1 and TRBJ1-1, with D hard to call. From germline, CDR1 is MGHDK and CDR2 SYGVNS. The CDR3 sequence is 13 residues long. V was pared by 4 bases and J by 0 bases, with 6 bases between. CDR3 nucleotides: TGTGCCAGCAGTGGTCCCTTGAACACTGAAGCTTTCTTT. This encodes CASSGPLNTEAFF.

This clonotype was counted at least ten times. The V call is TRBV7-2, the J call TRBJ2-5; possible D gene TRBD2, 5 bases. Germline CDR1 is SGHTA and CDR2 is FQGNSA. Trimming pared 3 bases from V and 5 bases from J, leaving 10 bases between. The CDR3 has 13 residues. The CDR3 coding sequence is TGTGCCAGCAGCTTCGGGATTCGGGAGACCCAGTACTTC. This codes for CASSFGIRETQYF.

This sequence joins TRBV6-2 or TRBV6-3 and TRBJ1-5; D gene ambiguous. CDR3 length: 15 amino acids. V was shortened by 6 bases and J by 9 bases, with 21 bases between the two germline ends. The germline V gene encodes CDR1 MNHEY and CDR2 SVGEGT. This CDR3 is CASRKTGNSVSPQHF. The CDR3 coding sequence is TGTGCCAGCAGAAAAACCGGGAACTCTGTTTCGCCCCAGCATTTT.

V and J are TRBV4-2 and TRBJ2-3; D ambiguous. The CDR3 is 17 amino acids. The V end lost 0 bases, the J end lost 1 base, and 14 bases lay between the germline ends. Germline assignment: CDR1 LGHNA and CDR2 YNFKEQ. The CDR3, as DNA: TGTGCCAGCAGCCAAGACAGCCTTCAATGGGGCACAGATACGCAGTATTTT. Translated: CASSQDSLQWGTDTQYF.

Regarding this clonotype: A much larger clone lies a single base off, so this may be a read error. The gene calls are TRBV12-3 or TRBV12-4 and TRBJ2-5; D gene ambiguous. The CDR3 has 14 residues. V lost 7 bases, J lost 5 bases, and 17 bases lay in between. In DNA, the CDR3 is TGTGCCAGCACCTCTGTCGGGTCCAGGGAGACCCAGTACTTC. Its translation: CASTSVGSRETQYF.

J is TRBJ2-7 and V is TRBV20-1, with a possible D match to TRBD1 (5 bases). This CDR3 has 14 amino acids. Per germline, CDR1 DFQATT and CDR2 SNEGSKA (reference sequence). The V end was cut by 5 bases, the J end by 0 bases, with 14 bases between. The CDR3 DNA reads TGCAGTGCTGGGTGGGGCCGGAGCTCCTACGAGCAGTACTTC. Protein sequence: CSAGWGRSSYEQYF.

The table lists this clonotype with a few counts. The chain combines TRBV19 with TRBJ2-7; 8 bases align to TRBD1. This CDR3 is 14 amino acids long. CDR1 and CDR2 from the germline V gene are LNHDA and SQIVND (reference sequence). V lost 5 bases and J lost 4; bases outside the gene matches: 7. The CDR3 region is CASSWQGASYEQYF. The CDR3, as DNA: TGTGCCAGTAGTTGGCAGGGGGCGTCGTACGAGCAGTACTTC.

V gene TRBV29-1 combines with J gene TRBJ1-2; no reliable D call. V was trimmed by 5 bases and J by 5 bases, leaving 15 bases between them. The CDR3 has 13 amino acids. CDR1 is SQVTM and CDR2 is ANQGSEA in the germline V gene. In DNA, the CDR3 is TGCAGCGTTACCGCCCTCTCGGGTTATGGCTACACCTTC. It specifies CSVTALSGYGYTF.

The chain combines TRBV6-2 or TRBV6-3 with TRBJ1-1, with D hard to call. The V end lost 2 bases, the J end lost 2 bases, and 3 bases lay between the germline ends. Germline V gene data show CDR1 as MNHEY and CDR2 as SVGEGT. The CDR3 spans 12 residues. CDR3 coding DNA: TGTGCCAGCAGTTACGTTAACACTGAAGCTTTCTTT. Encoded protein: CASSYVNTEAFF.

The chain links TRBV28 to TRBJ2-1; 10 bases match TRBD1. Per the germline V gene, CDR1 is MDHEN and CDR2 is SYDVKM. This CDR3 has 13 residues. V dropped 6 bases and J dropped 7; count of bases not matched to a gene: 3. CDR3: CASRRQGANEQFF. DNA of the CDR3: TGTGCCAGCAGGCGACAGGGGGCTAATGAGCAGTTCTTC. The whole variable domain, remainder taken from reference TRBV28 and TRBJ2-1, is DVKVTQSSRYLVKRTGEKVFLECVQDMDHENMFWYRQDPGLGLRLIYFSYDVKMKEKGDIPEGYSVSREKKERFSLILESASTNQTSMYLCASRRQGANEQFFGPGTRLTVL.

This clonotype was recorded a few times. The DNA for the CDR3 is TGCGCCAGCAGCCAAGGCGAGGGTCAGCCCCAGCATTTT. Translation: CASSQGEGQPQHF. The chain links TRBV4-3 to TRBJ1-5; D not resolved. V was clipped by 1 base and J by 6 bases, with 7 bases between them. The germline V gene encodes CDR1 LGHNA and CDR2 YSLEER. The length of the CDR3 is 13 residues.

This rearrangement joins TRBV7-2 to TRBJ2-3, with 12 positions matching TRBD2. The CDR3 contains 18 residues. With 5 bases clipped from V and 2 bases from J, the junction kept 11 bases outside the gene matches. Germline assignment: CDR1 SGHTA and CDR2 FQGNSA. CDR3 coding DNA: TGTGCCAGCAGCAGCCGGACTAGCGGGAAAGGTCCCACAGATACGCAGTATTTT. This gives the protein CASSSRTSGKGPTDTQYF.

The rearrangement links TRBV6-5 to TRBJ1-6; no reliable D call. V was trimmed by 2 bases and J by 4 bases, leaving 6 bases between them. CDR1 is MNHEY, CDR2 SVGAGI, per germline. This CDR3 is 14 amino acids long. The CDR3 nucleotides read TGTGCCAGCAGTTACCTGCAGTATAATTCACCCCTCCACTTT. This encodes CASSYLQYNSPLHF.

The rearrangement uses TRBV20-1 and TRBJ2-3, with a possible D match to TRBD2 (5 bases). The germline V gene encodes CDR1 DFQATT and CDR2 SNEGSKA (reference sequence). The CDR3 spans 15 residues. The V and J ends lost 6 bases and 3 bases respectively, with 19 bases between them. In DNA form, the CDR3 reads TGCAGTGCGGACCCGGGATCTTACCAGACAGATACGCAGTATTTT. Translating it yields CSADPGSYQTDTQYF.

With respect to this clonotype: One end of the junction does not line up with germline, which may come from a read error. The chain combines TRBV12-3 or TRBV12-4 with TRBJ2-5; D is uncertain. The CDR3 contains 15 residues. CDR3 DNA: TGTGCCAGCAGTCCACTGACTGGCGAGAGTGAGATCCAGTACTTC. It encodes CASSPLTGESEIQYF.

This clonotype was found a few times. The chain employs TRBV7-9 and TRBJ2-5, with no clear D. The J call may be incorrect, as the DNA end agrees better with TRBJ2-7. Looked up from germline, CDR1 is SEHNR and CDR2 is FQNEAQ (reference sequence). The CDR3 totals 12 residues. CDR3 in DNA: TGTGCCAGCAGCTTAGATTTCGACGAGCAGTACTTC. Amino acids: CASSLDFDEQYF.

This chain joins TRBV4-3 and TRBJ2-3; 8 bases align to TRBD1. This CDR3 contains 15 residues. After removal of 1 base from V and 4 bases from J, the junction contained 4 bases not matched to a gene. CDR1 is LGHNA, CDR2 YSLEER, per germline. In nucleotides, the CDR3 is TGCGCCAGCAGCCAAGGACAGGGGCAATCAGATACGCAGTATTTT. It is translated as CASSQGQGQSDTQYF.

Regarding this clonotype: The DNA is omitted, as the CDR3 cannot be located on it reliably, and the CDR3 follows TCRdb's listing. The chain carries TRBV6-2 or TRBV6-3 and TRBJ2-1; the table's D call TRBD1 went unverified against the DNA. 14 amino acids form the CDR3, both terminal residues included. Germline V gives CDR1 MNHEY, CDR2 SVGEGT. CDR3: CASSTSGGLNEQFF.

This clonotype appeared a single time. This chain links TRBV6-5 with TRBJ2-5; 9 bases line up with TRBD2. Germline V CDR1 and CDR2: MNHEY, SVGAGI. This CDR3 is 18 amino acids long. The V gene end was trimmed by 2 bases and the J gene end by 11 bases; junction bases not matched to a gene: 21. The CDR3, as DNA: TGTGCCAGCAGTTACCCCCGACCCATAGCGGGAGAATCCAATGAGCAGTACTTC. It specifies CASSYPRPIAGESNEQYF.

This sequence joins TRBV6-2 or TRBV6-3 and TRBJ1-1; D unclear. The V gene lost 2 bases and the J gene lost 3 bases, with 7 bases spanning the gap. This CDR3 comprises 13 residues. Per the germline V gene, CDR1 is MNHEY and CDR2 is SVGEGT. This CDR3 is CASSYTWDTEAFF. In DNA, the CDR3 is TGTGCCAGCAGTTACACCTGGGACACTGAAGCTTTCTTT.

The chain couples TRBV18 to TRBJ2-5; 9 nucleotides agree with TRBD1. The CDR3 is 15 residues long. CDR1 is KGHSH and CDR2 is LQKENI in the germline V gene. J gave up 5 bases and V 4 bases, and 8 bases lay outside the gene matches. The CDR3 DNA reads TGTGCCAGCTCACTCATGACAGGGGGAAGGGAGACCCAGTACTTC. Translation gives CASSLMTGGRETQYF.

This clonotype appeared a few times. This chain uses TRBV20-1 with TRBJ2-1; possible D gene TRBD1, 6 bases. Germline V CDR1 and CDR2: DFQATT, SNEGSKA (reference sequence). The CDR3 consists of 14 residues. V lost 3 bases to trimming and J lost 7 bases, with 16 bases between them. This CDR3 reads CSASSGAVGNEQFF. CDR3 nucleotide sequence: TGCAGTGCTAGTTCAGGGGCGGTTGGGAATGAGCAGTTCTTC.

Only a few counts were recorded for this clonotype. This chain joins TRBV10-3 and TRBJ2-1, with D tentatively TRBD1 (5 bases). The germline V gene has CDR1 ENHRY and CDR2 SYGVKD. V gave up 3 bases and J gave up 5 bases, with 8 bases separating them. The CDR3 sequence is 13 residues long. CDR3: CAISETGNNEQFF. CDR3 DNA: TGTGCCATCAGTGAAACAGGAAACAATGAGCAGTTCTTC.

In this sample, this clonotype turned up a few times. V usage is TRBV29-1 and J usage is TRBJ1-2; 8 positions match TRBD1. This CDR3 is built from 15 residues. CDR1 SQVTM and CDR2 ANQGSEA come from the germline V gene. V lost 6 bases to trimming and J lost 3 bases; unmatched junction nucleotides: 12. The CDR3 coding sequence is TGCAGCGTCGATAGGCAGGGGGCGGCTCACTATGGCTACACCTTC. This encodes CSVDRQGAAHYGYTF.

V is TRBV6-6 and J is TRBJ1-6; D is unresolved. Germline assignment: CDR1 MNHNY and CDR2 SVGAGI (reference sequence). With 5 bases removed from V and 7 bases from J, the gap between germline ends came to 9 bases. The CDR3 covers 13 residues. For the CDR3, the DNA is TGTGCCAGCAGTACGACGGGGAATTCACCCCTCCACTTT. Protein sequence: CASSTTGNSPLHF.

V and J are TRBV11-2 and TRBJ1-1, with D unclear. This CDR3 region has 15 residues. Germline V lookup: CDR1 SGHAT, CDR2 FQNNGV. Trimming pared 5 bases from V and 2 bases from J, leaving 15 bases between. The CDR3 coding sequence is TGTGCCAGCAGCATCAGTCTCCTCCTCAACACTGAAGCTTTCTTT. Translating gives CASSISLLLNTEAFF.

This chain joins TRBV29-1 and TRBJ2-1, with D possibly being TRBD2 (6 bases). Germline values: CDR1 SQVTM, CDR2 ANQGSEA. V was cut by 3 bases and J by 5 bases, with 17 bases left in between. This CDR3 is 15 amino acids long. The CDR3: CSVDPLGGTDNEQFF. The CDR3 DNA reads TGCAGCGTTGACCCTTTGGGCGGGACTGACAATGAGCAGTTCTTC.

This clonotype was detected a few times. The gene calls are TRBV29-1 and TRBJ2-1; 7 nucleotides match TRBD2. CDR1 SQVTM and CDR2 ANQGSEA come from the germline V gene. The length of the CDR3 is 17 residues. Unmatched junction bases numbered 12, after V lost 4 bases and J lost 0 bases. The CDR3 protein is CSVGAFGGSLSYNEQFF. In DNA, the CDR3 is TGCAGCGTTGGGGCGTTTGGCGGGAGCCTCTCCTACAATGAGCAGTTCTTC.